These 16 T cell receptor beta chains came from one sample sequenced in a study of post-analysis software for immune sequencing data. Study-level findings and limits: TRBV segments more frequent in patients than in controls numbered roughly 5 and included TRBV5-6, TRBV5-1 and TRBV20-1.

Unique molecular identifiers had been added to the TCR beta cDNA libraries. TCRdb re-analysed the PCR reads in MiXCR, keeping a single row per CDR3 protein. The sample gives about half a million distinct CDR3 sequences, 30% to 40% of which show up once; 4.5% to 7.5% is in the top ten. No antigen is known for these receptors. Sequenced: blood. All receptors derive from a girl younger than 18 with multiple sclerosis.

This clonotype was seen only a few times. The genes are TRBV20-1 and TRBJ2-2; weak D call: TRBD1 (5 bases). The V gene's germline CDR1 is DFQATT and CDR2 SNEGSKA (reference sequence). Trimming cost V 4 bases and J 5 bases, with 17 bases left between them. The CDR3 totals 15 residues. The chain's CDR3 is CSANPLAGRTGELFF. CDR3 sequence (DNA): TGCAGTGCTAACCCTTTGGCAGGGCGGACCGGGGAGCTGTTTTTT.

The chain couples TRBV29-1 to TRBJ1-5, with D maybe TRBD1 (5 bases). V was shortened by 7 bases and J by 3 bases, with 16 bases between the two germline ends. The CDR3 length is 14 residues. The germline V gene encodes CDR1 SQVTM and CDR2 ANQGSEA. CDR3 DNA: TGCAGCGCCAGAGGCCAGGGCGCCAATCAGCCCCAGCATTTT. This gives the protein CSARGQGANQPQHF.

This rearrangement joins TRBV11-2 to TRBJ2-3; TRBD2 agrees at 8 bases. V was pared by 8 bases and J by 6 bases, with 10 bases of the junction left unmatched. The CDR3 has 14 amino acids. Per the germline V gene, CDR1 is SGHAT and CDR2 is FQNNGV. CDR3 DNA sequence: TGTGCCAGCCTTCTCGGGGGGGCCTCGGATACGCAGTATTTT. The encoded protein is CASLLGGASDTQYF.

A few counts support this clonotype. In DNA, the CDR3 is TGCGCCAGCAGCTTGGGAGGGACTAGCGATTTCGAGACCCAGTACTTC. Protein: CASSLGGTSDFETQYF. This sequence joins TRBV5-1 and TRBJ2-7, with 10 positions matching TRBD2. The end of the DNA aligns better with TRBJ2-5, so the J call may be wrong. Germline assignment: CDR1 SGHRS and CDR2 YFSETQ. There are 16 residues in the CDR3.

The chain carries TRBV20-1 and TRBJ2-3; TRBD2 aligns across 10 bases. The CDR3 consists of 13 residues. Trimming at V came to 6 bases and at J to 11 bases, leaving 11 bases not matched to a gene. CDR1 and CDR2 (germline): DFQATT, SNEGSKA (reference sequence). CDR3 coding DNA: TGCAGTGCCCGAGGGACAGTAGCGGGGGGGCAGTATTTT. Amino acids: CSARGTVAGGQYF.

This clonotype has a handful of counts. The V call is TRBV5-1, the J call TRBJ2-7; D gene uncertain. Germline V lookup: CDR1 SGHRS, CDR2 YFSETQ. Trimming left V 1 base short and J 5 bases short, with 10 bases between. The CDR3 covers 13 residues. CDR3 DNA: TGCGCCAGCAGCTTGCCCCTGGAGCACGAGCAGTACTTC. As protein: CASSLPLEHEQYF.

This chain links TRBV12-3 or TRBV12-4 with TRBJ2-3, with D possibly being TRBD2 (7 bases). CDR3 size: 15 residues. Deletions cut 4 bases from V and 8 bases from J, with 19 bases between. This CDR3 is CASSYLGEGGVTQYF. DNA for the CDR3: TGTGCCAGCAGTTACCTAGGGGAGGGGGGAGTTACGCAGTATTTT.

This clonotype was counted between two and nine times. The CDR3 DNA is TGCAGCGTCCACGGATTGAACACTGAAGCTTTCTTT. This encodes CSVHGLNTEAFF. This rearrangement joins TRBV29-1 to TRBJ1-1; no firm D call. Trimming cost V 6 bases and J 0 bases, with 8 bases left between them. The CDR3 totals 12 residues. Germline V gene sequence: CDR1 SQVTM, CDR2 ANQGSEA. Drawing the rest from reference TRBV29-1 and TRBJ1-1, the complete variable domain is SAVISQKPSRDICQRGTSLTIQCQVDSQVTMMFWYRQQPGQSLTLIATANQGSEATYESGFVIDKFPISRPNLTFSTLTVSNMSPEDSSIYLCSVHGLNTEAFFGQGTRLTVV.

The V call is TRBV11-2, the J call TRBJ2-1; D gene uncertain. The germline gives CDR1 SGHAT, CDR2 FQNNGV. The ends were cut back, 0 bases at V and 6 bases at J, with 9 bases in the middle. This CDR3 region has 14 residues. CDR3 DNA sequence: TGTGCCAGCAGCTTAGATAGAGGTCCCAATGAGCAGTTCTTC. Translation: CASSLDRGPNEQFF.

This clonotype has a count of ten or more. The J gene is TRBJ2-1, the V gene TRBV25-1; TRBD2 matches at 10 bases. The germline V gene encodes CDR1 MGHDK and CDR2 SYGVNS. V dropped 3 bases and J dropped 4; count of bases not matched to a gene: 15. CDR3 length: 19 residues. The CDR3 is CASSDQLAGEPRGYNEQFF. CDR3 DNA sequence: TGTGCCAGCAGTGACCAGCTAGCGGGGGAGCCCCGTGGTTACAATGAGCAGTTCTTC.

The CDR3 region has the DNA TGCGCCAGCAGCTTGGAACAGCCTAGCACAGATACGCAGTATTTT. Protein: CASSLEQPSTDTQYF. The rearrangement uses TRBV5-1 and TRBJ2-3, with D uncertain. The CDR3 is 15 residues long. Deletions cut 0 bases from V and 0 bases from J, with 8 bases between. Germline assignment: CDR1 SGHRS and CDR2 YFSETQ.

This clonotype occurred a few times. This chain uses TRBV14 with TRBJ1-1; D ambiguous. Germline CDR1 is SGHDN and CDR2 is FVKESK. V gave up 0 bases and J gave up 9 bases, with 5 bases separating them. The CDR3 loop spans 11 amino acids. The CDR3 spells CASSQEAQAFF. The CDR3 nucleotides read TGTGCCAGCAGCCAAGAGGCTCAAGCTTTCTTT.

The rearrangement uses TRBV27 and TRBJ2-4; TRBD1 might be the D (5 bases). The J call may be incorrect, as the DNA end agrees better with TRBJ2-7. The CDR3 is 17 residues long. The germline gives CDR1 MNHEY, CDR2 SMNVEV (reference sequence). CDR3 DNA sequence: TGTGCCAGCAGTTTCCCCCCGGACAATAGACAGAAATACGAGCAGTACTTC. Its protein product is CASSFPPDNRQKYEQYF.

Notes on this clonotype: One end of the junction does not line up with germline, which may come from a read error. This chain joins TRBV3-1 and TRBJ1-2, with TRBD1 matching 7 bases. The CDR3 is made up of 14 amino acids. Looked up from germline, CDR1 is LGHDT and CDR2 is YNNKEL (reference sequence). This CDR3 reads CAGSPNRGNYGYTF. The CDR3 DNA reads TGTGCCGGCAGCCCAAACAGGGGAAACTATGGCTACACCTTC.

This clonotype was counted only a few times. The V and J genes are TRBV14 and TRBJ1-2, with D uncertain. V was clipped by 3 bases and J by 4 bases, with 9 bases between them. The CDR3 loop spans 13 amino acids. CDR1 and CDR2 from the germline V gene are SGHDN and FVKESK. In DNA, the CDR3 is TGTGCCAGCAGCCATCTTCAGTTCTATGGCTACACCTTC. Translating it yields CASSHLQFYGYTF. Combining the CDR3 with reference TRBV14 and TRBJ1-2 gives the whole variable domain EAGVTQFPSHSVIEKGQTVTLRCDPISGHDNLYWYRRVMGKEIKFLLHFVKESKQDESGMPNNRFLAERTGGTYSTLKVQPAELEDSGVYFCASSHLQFYGYTFGSGTRLTVV.

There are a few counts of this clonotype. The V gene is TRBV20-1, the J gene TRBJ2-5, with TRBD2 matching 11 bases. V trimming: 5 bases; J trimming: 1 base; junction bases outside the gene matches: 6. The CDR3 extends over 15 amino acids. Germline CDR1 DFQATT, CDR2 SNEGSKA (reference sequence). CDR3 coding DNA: TGCAGTGCTTGGGGACTAGCGGTCAGCCAAGAGACCCAGTACTTC. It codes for CSAWGLAVSQETQYF.